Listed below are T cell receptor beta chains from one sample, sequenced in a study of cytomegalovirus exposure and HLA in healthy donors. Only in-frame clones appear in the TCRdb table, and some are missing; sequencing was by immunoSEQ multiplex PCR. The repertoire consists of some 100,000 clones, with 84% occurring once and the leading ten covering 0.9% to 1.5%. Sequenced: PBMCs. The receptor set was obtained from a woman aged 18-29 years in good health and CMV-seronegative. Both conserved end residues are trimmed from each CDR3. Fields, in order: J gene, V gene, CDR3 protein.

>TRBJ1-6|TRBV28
ASTSGGDASPLH
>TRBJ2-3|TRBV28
ASSAPTGGRGTDTQY
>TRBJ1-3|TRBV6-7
ASSPPTGGAPSSGNTIY
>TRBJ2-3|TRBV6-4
ASSESAGSTDTQY
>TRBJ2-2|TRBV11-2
ASSPRGAGTSNTGELF
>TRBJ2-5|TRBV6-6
ASSYSRPSYETQY
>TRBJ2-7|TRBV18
ASSVGTGEAYEQY
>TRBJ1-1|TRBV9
ASSVGSGGKMNTEAF
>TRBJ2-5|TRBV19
ASSSSLAGQETQY
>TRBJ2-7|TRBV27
ASSFGTGGYEQY
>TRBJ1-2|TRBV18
ASSPLTRDRGMNYGYT
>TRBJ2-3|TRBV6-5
ASRSGITDTQY
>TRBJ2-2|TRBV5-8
ASSLAFQLRTGELF
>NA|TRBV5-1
ASSSRTASYEQY
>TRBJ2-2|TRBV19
ASKLTSGNTGELF
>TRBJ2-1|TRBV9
ASSAGQFPYNEQF
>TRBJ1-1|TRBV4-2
ASSQGTAVNTEAF
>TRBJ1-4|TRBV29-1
SVVQGANEKLF
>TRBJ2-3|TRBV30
AWRKAGVTDTQY
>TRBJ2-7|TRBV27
ASSPRQDAYEQY
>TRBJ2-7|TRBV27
ASSIRLEREQY
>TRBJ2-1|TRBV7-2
ASRPPAGGPYNEQF
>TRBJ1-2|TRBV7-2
ASSSRDRAEGYT
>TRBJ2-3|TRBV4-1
ASGRRPNEGDTQY
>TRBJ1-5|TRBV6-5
ASSSFRDSNQPQH
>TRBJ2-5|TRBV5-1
ASSSGGETQY
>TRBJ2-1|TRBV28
ASGYRGPDEQF
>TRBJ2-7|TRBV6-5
ASSYRTGTTYEQY
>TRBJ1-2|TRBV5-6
ASSLETVYGYT
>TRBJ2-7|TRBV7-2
ASSLQSRSYEQY
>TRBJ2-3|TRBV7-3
ASSPGAASGTQY
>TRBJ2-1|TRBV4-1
ASSPKTGLRDEQF
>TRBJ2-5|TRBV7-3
ASSSSGVGGSQY
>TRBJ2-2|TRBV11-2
ASSLDSIFVAGERTGELF
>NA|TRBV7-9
ASSGPSGRASYEQY
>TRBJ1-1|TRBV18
ASSLGQENTEAF
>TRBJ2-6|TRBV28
ASTAGGLPVGANVLT
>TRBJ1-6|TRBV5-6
ASSRGTDNSPLH
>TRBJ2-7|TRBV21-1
ASSPWGGYEQY
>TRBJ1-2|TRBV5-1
ASNPTGGYT